A single sample is the source of the 6 T cell receptor beta chains below, sequenced in a study of identical twins. TCRdb recomputed calls from the 5' RACE reads with MiXCR, one row per CDR3 protein. The profile shows about 570,000 distinct CDR3 sequences, more than 9% of them singletons. The same specimen was also included in a second study, on yellow fever vaccine responses in identical twins.

The specimen sequenced was PBMCs. These receptors all come from a young woman in good health.

This clonotype has only one observation. The chain has TRBV5-5 and TRBJ2-5; 7 bases map to TRBD1. The CDR3 runs 15 residues. From germline, CDR1 is SGHKS and CDR2 YYEKEE (reference sequence). The trim removed 4 bases at V and 5 bases at J, leaving 11 bases unmatched. Here the CDR3 reads CASSATGVPRETQYF. CDR3 DNA sequence: TGTGCCAGCAGCGCAACAGGGGTCCCCAGGGAGACCCAGTACTTC.

This clonotype was counted a few times. This chain connects TRBV4-2 to TRBJ1-4; D is possibly TRBD1 (5 bases). The germline gives CDR1 LGHNA, CDR2 YNFKEQ. V was shortened by 5 bases and J by 0 bases, with 10 bases between the two germline ends. The CDR3 is made up of 15 amino acids. The CDR3: CASSSTEATNEKLFF. As DNA, the CDR3 is TGTGCCAGCAGCTCGACAGAAGCAACTAATGAAAAACTGTTTTTT.

This clonotype has a handful of counts. The gene calls are TRBV4-1 and TRBJ2-7, with 7 positions matching TRBD2. The CDR3 contains 15 residues. The J segment lost 6 bases and the V segment lost 4 bases, leaving 12 bases of the junction unmatched. Germline V gene sequence: CDR1 MGHRA, CDR2 YSYEKL. The CDR3 loop reads CASSPTGGTGSEQYF. In DNA, the CDR3 is TGCGCCAGCAGCCCCACGGGGGGAACTGGCAGCGAGCAGTACTTC.

This clonotype was counted ten times or more. The V and J genes are TRBV11-1 and TRBJ2-1; D is uncertain. There are 17 residues in the CDR3. The V and J ends lost 1 base and 0 bases respectively, with 13 bases between them. The germline CDR1 and CDR2 sequences are SGHAT and FQDESV (reference sequence). The CDR3 here is CASSLVRHPSSYNEQFF. CDR3 DNA sequence: TGTGCCAGCAGCTTAGTACGTCACCCGAGCTCCTACAATGAGCAGTTCTTC.

This chain uses TRBV11-2 with TRBJ2-1, with 8 positions matching TRBD2. CDR1 and CDR2 from the germline V gene are SGHAT and FQNNGV. This CDR3 has 16 residues. J was trimmed by 7 bases and V by 6 bases; bases with no gene match: 14. The CDR3 reads CASRGLAGRRVNEQFF. CDR3 nucleotide sequence: TGTGCCAGCAGGGGTTTAGCGGGGAGAAGGGTAAATGAGCAGTTCTTC.

This clonotype has only a few counts. The rearrangement joins TRBV27 to TRBJ2-7, with 14 bases lining up with TRBD2. The length of the CDR3 is 16 residues. The V gene end was trimmed by 5 bases and the J gene end by 6 bases; junction bases not matched to a gene: 9. Germline CDR1 is MNHEY and CDR2 is SMNVEV (reference sequence). CDR3 nucleotides: TGTGCCAGCAGTCCCCTGACTAGCGGGGGGGCCAGCGAGCAGTACTTC. Amino acids: CASSPLTSGGASEQYF.